These 19 T cell receptor beta chains were sequenced from one sample in a study of blood T cell repertoires in COVID-19. The assay was immunoSEQ multiplex PCR, and TCRdb's table has in-frame clones only and misses some. In the table there are 130,000 to 150,000 clones, more than 80% of which are singletons. The specimen was peripheral blood. These receptors were collected from a human donor in a cohort sampled during active COVID-19.

This chain uses TRBV3-1 (or the pseudogene TRBV3-2) with TRBJ2-5, with TRBD1 as a possible D gene (6 bases). Trimming removed 6 bases from V and 5 bases from J, with 13 bases in between. This CDR3 contains 13 residues. Looked up from germline, CDR1 is LGHDT and CDR2 is YNNKEL (reference sequence). This CDR3 is CASSRNRDETQYF. As DNA, the CDR3 is TGTGCCAGCAGTCGTAACAGGGATGAGACCCAGTACTTC.

The chain is built from TRBV3-1 (or the pseudogene TRBV3-2) and TRBJ1-1; 8 nucleotides match TRBD1. V gave up 1 base and J gave up 8 bases; unmatched junction bases: 3. Germline V gene lookup returns CDR1 LGHDT and CDR2 YNNKEL (reference sequence). This CDR3 is built from 13 residues. The CDR3: CASSQGDRREAFF. In DNA, the CDR3 is TGTGCCAGCAGCCAAGGGGACAGGAGGGAAGCTTTCTTT.

The chain joins TRBV7-6 to TRBJ2-2, with 8 bases matching TRBD1. Germline V lookup: CDR1 SGHVS, CDR2 FNYEAQ. This CDR3 contains 16 residues. V lost 3 bases, J lost 0 bases, and 3 bases stayed unmatched. Here the CDR3 DNA reads TGTGCCAGCAGCTTCGGACAGGGCACGAACACCGGGGAGCTGTTTTTT. Its translation is CASSFGQGTNTGELFF.

The chain carries TRBV6-1 and TRBJ1-2; 9 bases match TRBD1. Germline CDR1 and CDR2: MNHNS and SASEGT. V trimming: 2 bases; J trimming: 8 bases; junction bases outside the gene matches: 9. The CDR3 is made up of 15 amino acids. CDR3 in DNA: TGTGCCAGCAGTGAATACCAGACAGGGGGAACGGGCTACACCTTC. Its translation is CASSEYQTGGTGYTF.

The chain's CDR3 is CASSDPRRGGYEQYF. CDR3 sequence (DNA): TGTGCCAGCAGTGACCCCCGGAGGGGGGGATACGAGCAGTACTTC. The chain recombines TRBV2 with TRBJ2-7; possible D gene TRBD2, 7 bases. The CDR3 extends over 15 amino acids. Per germline, CDR1 SNHLY and CDR2 FYNNEI. V lost 3 bases and J lost 4, with 16 bases in between.

This rearrangement joins TRBV6-5 to TRBJ1-5; D is perhaps TRBD1 (6 bases). Trimming removed 2 bases from V and 5 bases from J, with 13 bases in between. The CDR3 loop spans 15 amino acids. CDR1 MNHEY and CDR2 SVGAGI come from the germline V gene. CDR3 coding DNA: TGTGCCAGCAGTTACGGGCCAGGGGTGGATCAGCCCCAGCATTTT. This translates into CASSYGPGVDQPQHF.

The chain recombines TRBV7-2 with TRBJ2-5; D possibly corresponds to TRBD2 (5 bases). The CDR3 runs 16 residues. Germline CDR1 is SGHTA and CDR2 is FQGNSA. V gave up 0 bases and J gave up 5 bases, with 16 bases separating them. CDR3 sequence: CASSLASGSVGETQYF. For the CDR3, the DNA is TGTGCCAGCAGCTTAGCGAGTGGGAGCGTTGGTGAGACCCAGTACTTC.

The V and J genes are TRBV21-1 and TRBJ2-3; the table calls TRBD2, which could not be checked here. TRBV21-1 is a recognized pseudogene. CDR3 length: 17 residues. CDR3 protein: CASSGPQREGRTDTQYF. The CDR3 DNA reads as TGTGCCAGCAGCGGCCCCCAGCGGGAGGGCCGGACAGATACGCAGTATTTT.

The chain uses TRBV7-6 and TRBJ2-3; D ambiguous. CDR1 and CDR2 (germline): SGHVS, FNYEAQ. With 2 bases removed from V and 4 bases from J, the gap between germline ends came to 4 bases. The CDR3 contains 12 residues. The CDR3 loop is CASSLYSDTQYF. CDR3 in DNA: TGTGCCAGCAGCTTATATTCAGATACGCAGTATTTT.

This rearrangement joins TRBV4-1 to TRBJ2-7, with D tentatively TRBD2 (6 bases). In germline, CDR1 is MGHRA, CDR2 YSYEKL. V lost 3 bases and J lost 0, with 15 bases in between. CDR3 length equals 16 residues. The DNA of the CDR3 is TGCGCCAGCAGCCACTCACCCTTTAGCGGCTCCTACGAGCAGTACTTC. Translation: CASSHSPFSGSYEQYF.

This rearrangement joins TRBV6-5 to TRBJ1-2; D perhaps matches TRBD1 (5 bases). The V and J ends lost 8 bases and 5 bases respectively, with 15 bases between them. CDR1 and CDR2 from the germline V gene are MNHEY and SVGAGI. The CDR3 has 13 residues. The CDR3 coding sequence is TGTGCCAGCGGGAGGGGAAAAGGTTATGGCTACACCTTC. Protein sequence: CASGRGKGYGYTF.

V and J are TRBV9 and TRBJ1-4, with D uncertain. Germline lookup yields CDR1 SGDLS and CDR2 YYNGEE. The length of the CDR3 is 15 residues. V was clipped by 4 bases and J by 2 bases, with 12 bases between them. In DNA form, the CDR3 reads TGTGCCAGCAGCCTCAATCAGCGGACTAATGAAAAACTGTTTTTT. Translation gives CASSLNQRTNEKLFF.

V and J are TRBV29-1 and TRBJ2-3; D unresolved. CDR3 size: 14 residues. The germline CDR1 and CDR2 sequences are SQVTM and ANQGSEA. Trimming took off 4 bases at V and 0 bases at J, with 11 bases between the two ends. This CDR3 reads CSVVEIFSTDTQYF. CDR3 DNA: TGCAGCGTTGTGGAGATTTTTAGCACAGATACGCAGTATTTT.

This clone showed up just a few times. The chain uses TRBV10-3 and TRBJ1-5; 7 bases match TRBD1. The V gene end was trimmed by 4 bases and the J gene end by 3 bases; junction bases not matched to a gene: 9. The germline gives CDR1 ENHRY, CDR2 SYGVKD. The CDR3 has 16 residues. The CDR3, as DNA: TGTGCCATCAGTGTGGCCAGGGGGGCCAACAATCAGCCCCAGCATTTT. Translation gives CAISVARGANNQPQHF.

V and J are TRBV3-1 (or the pseudogene TRBV3-2) and TRBJ2-3; 10 bases fit TRBD1. The CDR3 length is 15 residues. V lost 0 bases, J lost 7 bases, and 4 bases stayed unmatched. Germline V gene data show CDR1 as LGHDT and CDR2 as YNNKEL (reference sequence). The CDR3 loop reads CASSQEGTGANTQYF. Here the CDR3 DNA reads TGTGCCAGCAGCCAAGAGGGGACAGGGGCCAATACGCAGTATTTT.

The V call is TRBV27, the J call TRBJ2-1; 8 nucleotides line up with TRBD2. The CDR3 runs 16 residues. V lost 6 bases to trimming and J lost 6 bases; unmatched junction nucleotides: 13. Germline CDR1 MNHEY, CDR2 SMNVEV (reference sequence). The CDR3 nucleotides read TGTGCCAGCAGCCTAGTGGGGCGGGAGGAGGGCAATGAGCAGTTCTTC. This encodes CASSLVGREEGNEQFF.

The chain links TRBV11-2 to TRBJ2-7; 7 positions agree with TRBD1. The V segment lost 3 bases and the J segment 2 bases; nucleotides outside the gene matches: 13. The V gene's germline CDR1 is SGHAT and CDR2 FQNNGV. This CDR3 contains 17 residues. DNA for the CDR3: TGTGCCAGCAGCTTCCCTCGCCGGGACAGTACTACCTACGAGCAGTACTTC. Translated, it gives CASSFPRRDSTTYEQYF.

This clone has only one observation. The chain joins TRBV5-1 to TRBJ1-2; D unresolved. Germline-derived CDR1 and CDR2 are SGHRS and YFSETQ. CDR3 length equals 14 residues. Trimming stripped 0 bases from V and 1 base from J, with 7 bases between. This CDR3 reads CASSLDPVNYGYTF. The CDR3 region has the DNA TGCGCCAGCAGCTTGGATCCAGTTAACTATGGCTACACCTTC.

The chain combines TRBV6-5 with TRBJ1-6, with TRBD1 as a possible D gene (5 bases). Trimming shortened V by 6 bases and J by 8 bases, and 11 bases separated the two germline ends. Germline-derived CDR1 and CDR2 are MNHEY and SVGAGI. This CDR3 has 13 amino acids. The CDR3 DNA reads as TGTGCCAGCAGACCCGGACACCATTCACCCCTCCACTTT. The encoded protein is CASRPGHHSPLHF.